The next 21 T cell receptor beta chains were all read from a single sample in a study of cytotoxic CD8 clonotypes in ibrutinib-treated CLL. The table came from immunoSEQ multiplex PCR; TCRdb's copy has only in-frame clones and leaves some out. Of approximately 80,000 clones listed, around 84% were seen once; the top ten hold 5% to 6%. The material was PBMCs, obtained before ibrutinib treatment. These receptors came from a human donor with chronic lymphocytic leukemia.

The chain combines TRBV18 with TRBJ1-1; possibly TRBD1 for D (6 bases). Germline assignment: CDR1 KGHSH and CDR2 LQKENI. The CDR3 is made up of 16 amino acids. Trimming pared 1 base from V and 3 bases from J, leaving 15 bases between. The CDR3 DNA reads TGTGCCAGCTCACCACTACAGGGCGTGGAGCACACTGAAGCTTTCTTT. As protein: CASSPLQGVEHTEAFF.

The rearrangement links TRBV10-2 to TRBJ1-4; a possible D gene is TRBD1 (5 bases). The CDR3 has 15 amino acids. Germline CDR1 and CDR2: WSHSY and SAAADI. V lost 0 bases and J lost 7, with 12 bases in between. CDR3 DNA sequence: TGCGCCAGCAGTGAGTCGATAGGGGCTGGTGAAAAACTGTTTTTT. The encoded protein is CASSESIGAGEKLFF.

The genes are TRBV14 and TRBJ1-3; D gene uncertain. The germline V and J ends were trimmed by 0 bases and 3 bases, with 6 bases remaining between them. The V gene's germline CDR1 is SGHDN and CDR2 FVKESK. The CDR3 sequence is 14 residues long. CDR3 loop: CASSQEISGNTIYF. The CDR3 nucleotides are TGTGCCAGCAGCCAAGAGATAAGTGGAAACACCATATATTTT.

This clone turned up a few times. Other DNA sequences from this sample encode an identical CDR3 as well. The genes are TRBV6-6 and TRBJ2-1; a possible D gene is TRBD2 (5 bases). The CDR3 runs to 13 residues. Germline V gene data show CDR1 as MNHNY and CDR2 as SVGAGI (reference sequence). Trimming left V 0 bases short and J 10 bases short, with 10 bases between. The CDR3 region is CASSYSRGNEQFF. DNA for the CDR3: TGTGCCAGCAGTTACTCGAGAGGGAACGAGCAGTTCTTC.

The V and J genes are TRBV7-9 and TRBJ1-2; D remains unclear. Germline V CDR1 and CDR2: SEHNR, FQNEAQ (reference sequence). V gave up 8 bases and J gave up 8 bases, with 18 bases separating them. There are 13 residues in the CDR3. The CDR3 DNA sequence: TGTGCCAGCGACCAAACGGGCTCTGAGGGCTACACCTTC. It is translated as CASDQTGSEGYTF.

The rearrangement joins TRBV15 to TRBJ1-1, with no clear D. This CDR3 is 14 amino acids long. Trimming cost V 1 base and J 8 bases, with 14 bases left between them. The germline V gene has CDR1 LNHNV and CDR2 YYDKDF (reference sequence). The CDR3 coding sequence is TGTGCCACCAGCAGAGCTGGAGGGCCGGCGGAAGCTTTCTTT. Translated: CATSRAGGPAEAFF.

This clone was detected once. The gene calls are TRBV13 and TRBJ1-2; D gene unclear. CDR1 is PRHDT, CDR2 FYEKMQ, per germline (reference sequence). Trimming pared 5 bases from V and 4 bases from J, leaving 14 bases between. The CDR3 runs to 14 residues. For the CDR3, the DNA is TGTGCCAGCAGCCCTGGTGCGGACCTCTATGGCTACACCTTC. It yields the protein CASSPGADLYGYTF.

This clone was recorded once. V usage is TRBV5-1 and J usage is TRBJ1-1; the match to TRBD1 covers 12 bases. CDR1 and CDR2 (germline): SGHRS, YFSETQ. This CDR3 comprises 16 residues. Losses at the gene ends were 4 bases for V and 4 bases for J; bases not matched to a gene: 8. CDR3 residues: CASSPSGQGAITEAFF. The CDR3 DNA follows: TGCGCCAGCAGCCCCTCGGGACAGGGGGCGATCACTGAAGCTTTCTTT.

This clone is a singleton in its sample. The chain couples TRBV9 to TRBJ2-1, with D maybe TRBD2 (6 bases). In germline, CDR1 is SGDLS, CDR2 YYNGEE. Trimming pared 3 bases from V and 3 bases from J, leaving 13 bases between. The CDR3 runs to 15 residues. The CDR3 region is CASSAEGTLYNEQFF. CDR3 DNA: TGTGCCAGCAGCGCGGAGGGGACCCTCTACAATGAGCAGTTCTTC.

The V and J genes are TRBV19 and TRBJ2-5, with 7 nucleotides matching TRBD2. This CDR3 contains 15 residues. Germline lookup yields CDR1 LNHDA and CDR2 SQIVND (reference sequence). V lost 6 bases, J lost 4 bases, and 11 bases stayed unmatched. The CDR3 nucleotides are TGTGCCAGTAGCCTACGTCTCCGACTAGCAGAGACCCAGTACTTC. Protein sequence: CASSLRLRLAETQYF.

The chain recombines TRBV29-1 with TRBJ2-2; 7 bases are shared with TRBD2. The J segment lost 1 base and the V segment lost 4 bases, leaving 6 bases of the junction unmatched. Germline lookup yields CDR1 SQVTM and CDR2 ANQGSEA. CDR3 length: 15 amino acids. The CDR3 nucleotides read TGCAGCGTTGTATCGAGCGGGGTGAACACCGGGGAGCTGTTTTTT. Translation gives CSVVSSGVNTGELFF.

The sample holds a few counts of this clone. The chain is built from TRBV6-6 and TRBJ1-4; the D is unclear. The CDR3 covers 16 residues. V lost 7 bases, J lost 1 base, and 16 bases lay in between. Per the germline V gene, CDR1 is MNHNY and CDR2 is SVGAGI (reference sequence). The CDR3 DNA is TGTGCCAGCACCCTCCTAGGCGGACTAACTAATGAAAAACTGTTTTTT. Its protein product is CASTLLGGLTNEKLFF.

The genes are TRBV18 and TRBJ1-2, with no clear D. Trimming took off 4 bases at V and 6 bases at J, with 12 bases between the two ends. The germline gives CDR1 KGHSH, CDR2 LQKENI. The CDR3 spans 13 residues. CDR3 coding DNA: TGTGCCAGCTCACAAGACGGCACAGATGGCTACACCTTC. Translating it yields CASSQDGTDGYTF.

This clone showed up just a few times. This rearrangement joins TRBV10-3 to TRBJ2-7, with a weak D call TRBD2 (5 bases). The CDR3 runs 14 residues. V lost 3 bases, J lost 7 bases, and 16 bases lay in between. Germline values: CDR1 ENHRY, CDR2 SYGVKD. The CDR3 nucleotides are TGTGCCATCAGTGAAGTGGCTAGGACGGGGGAGCAGTACTTC. It encodes CAISEVARTGEQYF.

The V gene is TRBV5-4, the J gene TRBJ2-1; no clear D gene. The germline V gene has CDR1 SGHNT and CDR2 YYREEE (reference sequence). The CDR3 consists of 14 residues. V was shortened by 5 bases and J by 0 bases, with 9 bases between the two germline ends. The CDR3 DNA reads as TGTGCCAGCAGTAGTCCTTCCTCCTACAATGAGCAGTTCTTC. It specifies CASSSPSSYNEQFF.

This clone appeared a single time. This chain joins TRBV12-5 and TRBJ2-1; the match to TRBD2 covers 11 bases. The CDR3 has 16 residues. After removal of 5 bases from V and 5 bases from J, the junction contained 8 bases not matched to a gene. Looked up from germline, CDR1 is LGHNT and CDR2 is FRNRAP. The CDR3 here is CASGPTLAGVNNEQFF. In nucleotides, the CDR3 is TGTGCTAGTGGTCCGACACTAGCGGGAGTGAACAATGAGCAGTTCTTC.

The chain couples TRBV27 to TRBJ2-7, with 11 bases identical to TRBD1. V trimming: 9 bases; J trimming: 0 bases; junction bases outside the gene matches: 13. The CDR3 consists of 17 residues. Germline CDR1 MNHEY, CDR2 SMNVEV (reference sequence). Here the CDR3 DNA reads TGTGCCAGGGACAGGGGGCGGCGCACTAGCGGCTCCTACGAGCAGTACTTC. Residues: CARDRGRRTSGSYEQYF.

This sequence joins TRBV19 and TRBJ1-2; a weak D match, TRBD1 (6 bases). The CDR3 is 11 amino acids. Germline V gene sequence: CDR1 LNHDA, CDR2 SQIVND (reference sequence). The germline V and J ends were trimmed by 6 bases and 4 bases, with 6 bases remaining between them. Here the CDR3 DNA reads TGTGCCAGTAGCAGGGGCTATGGCTACACCTTC. Residues: CASSRGYGYTF.

The CDR3 nucleotides read TGTGCCAGCAGTTTAAGGACAGGGAACGTTGTCTCGCAGCCCCAGCATTTT. This sequence encodes CASSLRTGNVVSQPQHF. V gene TRBV27 combines with J gene TRBJ1-5; 8 positions match TRBD1. This CDR3 is 17 amino acids long. V shed 2 bases and J 7 bases; nucleotides not matched to a gene: 13. Germline loops: CDR1 MNHEY, CDR2 SMNVEV (reference sequence).

The chain uses TRBV6-6 and TRBJ1-1, with a possible D match to TRBD1 (5 bases). The CDR3 runs to 14 residues. The V end lost 5 bases, the J end lost 2 bases, and 12 bases lay between the germline ends. The germline CDR1 and CDR2 sequences are MNHNY and SVGAGI (reference sequence). CDR3 in DNA: TGTGCCAGCAGTCAGACAGATATCAACACTGAAGCTTTCTTT. Translation: CASSQTDINTEAFF.

The chain employs TRBV30 and TRBJ1-2, with 9 bases aligning to TRBD1. Germline CDR1 and CDR2: GTSNPN and SVGIG (reference sequence). The CDR3 is 17 amino acids. With 0 bases clipped from V and 0 bases from J, the junction kept 8 bases outside the gene matches. CDR3 sequence: CAWSVLGQGSSNYGYTF. The CDR3 bases are TGTGCCTGGAGTGTTTTGGGACAGGGTTCCTCTAACTATGGCTACACCTTC.